This TCR beta chain was identified in a study of T cell repertoires in cytomegalovirus infection. Across the study: Selection of CMV epitopes for the study included recently identified HLA-C-restricted and well-studied HLA-B-restricted ones.

Each CDR3 protein gets one entry after TCRdb re-called the reads with MiXCR. Of 90,000 to 110,000 distinct CDR3 sequences listed, around 28% are singletons. Regarding this clonotype: Its antigen is currently unknown.

The V gene lost 9 bases and the J gene lost 5 bases, with 25 bases spanning the gap. CDR3 length equals 16 residues. In germline, CDR1 is LNHDA, CDR2 SQIVND (reference sequence). The sequence came from a human donor in good health (CMV status not recorded). Some clones in this sample may be carry-over from other donors' samples. This specimen consisted of CD8+ T cells from cultured PBMCs, obtained from culture after CMV antigen stimulation. The chain joins TRBV19 to TRBJ2-5; possibly TRBD1 for D (6 bases). This CDR3 reads CASSIIPGHQAETQYF. Written as DNA, the CDR3 is TGTGCCAGCTCGATAATCCCGGGACACCAAGCGGAGACCCAGTACTTC. Filled out from reference TRBV19 and TRBJ2-5, the complete variable domain reads DGGITQSPKYLFRKEGQNVTLSCEQNLNHDAMYWYRQDPGQGLRLIYYSQIVNDFQKGDIAEGYSVSREKKESFPLTVTSAQKNPTAFYLCASSIIPGHQAETQYFGPGTRLLVL.